The rows below give T cell receptor beta chains drawn from one sample of a study of T-cell reconstitution after alpha-beta-depleted transplantation in children. TCRdb re-called the PCR reads with MiXCR, one entry per CDR3 protein. This sample has more than 400,000 distinct CDR3 sequences; approximately 42% occur once, and the top ten carry roughly a quarter. The sequences come from PBMCs, collected before TCRalphabeta/CD19-depleted stem cell transplant. Every receptor here comes from a girl between 2 and 10 years old with aplastic anemia, due to receive a stem cell transplant. Both conserved end residues are trimmed from each CDR3. Each record gives: V gene, J gene, D gene, CDR3 protein. The D gene is left open where the match is weak.

>TRBV7-6|TRBJ1-1|TRBD1
ASSTTGMNTEAF
>TRBV6-5|TRBJ2-1|.
ASIPLAGSRSGQF
>TRBV7-8|TRBJ1-2|TRBD1
ASSVGQGVRGYT
>TRBV6-1|TRBJ2-7|.
ASGPRGLEQY
>TRBV29-1|TRBJ2-3|.
SVRAEATDTQY
>TRBV5-1|TRBJ2-2|.
ASSLGNTAELF
>TRBV28|TRBJ2-1|.
ASTSDKEVRNEQF
>TRBV5-1|TRBJ2-3|TRBD2
ASRGTSGTTQY
>TRBV7-2|TRBJ2-2|TRBD2
ASSLTSLNTGELF
>TRBV10-3|TRBJ2-3|.
ATQRGDDTQY
>TRBV5-1|TRBJ2-7|.
ASSALGGRGEQY
>TRBV27|TRBJ2-3|.
ASSFNPDTQY
>TRBV7-6|TRBJ2-7|.
ASSLGGGINEQY
>TRBV12-3/TRBV12-4|TRBJ2-2|.
ASSFWGYTGELF
>TRBV20-1|TRBJ2-1|.
SAGSRGDLYNEQF
>TRBV7-9|TRBJ2-3|TRBD2
ASSSMGTSGRDTQY
>TRBV5-1|TRBJ2-5|TRBD2
ASSSWTSGSYETQY
>TRBV4-1|TRBJ1-2|.
ASSQEGFGYGYT
>TRBV7-8|TRBJ2-2|.
ASSLAHRALRELF
>TRBV20-1|TRBJ2-1|.
SASPGTGYNEQF
>TRBV10-2|TRBJ2-2|TRBD2
ASRSSGRAAGELF
>TRBV19|TRBJ2-7|.
ASSIGRTTDSYEQY
>TRBV7-2|TRBJ2-7|.
ASSLAPGGDHEQY
>TRBV7-2|TRBJ2-5|.
ASSLSLAQETQY
>TRBV20-1|TRBJ2-3|TRBD2
SARTSGSMDTQY
>TRBV5-1|TRBJ2-1|.
ASSFPRSRGYNEQF
>TRBV4-2|TRBJ2-2|TRBD2
ASSQESSGSMVTGELF
>TRBV20-1|TRBJ2-7|.
SAADGVSYEQY
>TRBV20-1|TRBJ1-1|.
SARDLGRGGHMNTEAF
>TRBV29-1|TRBJ1-5|.
SVASGGNQPQP
>TRBV20-1|TRBJ2-1|TRBD1
SASTGVAFGTHNEQF